This T cell receptor beta chain came from a study of metastatic and nonmetastatic thyroid tumors. Treatment of any kind had been given to no patient before thyroid surgery. Overall study findings and caveats: Significantly higher TCR beta diversity was reportedly seen in malignant thyroid tumors than benign nodules, in blood and tumor.

This CDR3 has 14 residues. Between the trimmed V and J ends, which lost 2 bases and 7 bases, there was a span of 12 bases. Germline V CDR1 and CDR2: MNHEY, SVGEGT. This clone was counted ten times or more. Its antigen is as yet unknown. MiXCR was used by TCRdb to re-call the PCR reads. The table lists 13,000 or so clones, around 23% of them singletons. The sequenced sample consisted of blood. The genes are TRBV6-2 or TRBV6-3 and TRBJ2-1, with a tentative D call TRBD2 (6 bases). The receptor comes from a male donor with papillary thyroid cancer or a benign thyroid nodule (not recorded which). Some clones in this sample may be carry-over from other donors' samples. The CDR3 loop reads CASSYDEGGNEQFF. CDR3 coding DNA: TGTGCCAGCAGTTACGATGAGGGAGGAAATGAGCAGTTCTTC.